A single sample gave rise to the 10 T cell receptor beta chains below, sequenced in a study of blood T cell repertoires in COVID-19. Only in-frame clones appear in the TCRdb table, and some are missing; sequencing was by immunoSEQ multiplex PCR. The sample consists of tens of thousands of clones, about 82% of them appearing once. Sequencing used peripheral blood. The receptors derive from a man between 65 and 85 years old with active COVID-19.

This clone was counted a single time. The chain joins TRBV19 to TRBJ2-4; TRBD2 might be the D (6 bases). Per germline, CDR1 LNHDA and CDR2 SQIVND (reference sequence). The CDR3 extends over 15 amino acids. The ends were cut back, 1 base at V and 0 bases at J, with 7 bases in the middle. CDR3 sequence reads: CASSIGGVAKNIQYF. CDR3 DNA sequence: TGTGCCAGTAGTATAGGGGGGGTAGCCAAAAACATTCAGTACTTC.

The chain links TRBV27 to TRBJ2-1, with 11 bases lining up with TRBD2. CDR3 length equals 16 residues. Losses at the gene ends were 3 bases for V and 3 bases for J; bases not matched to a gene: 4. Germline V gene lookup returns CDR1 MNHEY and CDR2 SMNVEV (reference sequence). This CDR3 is CASSLMTSGVYNEQFF. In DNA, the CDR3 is TGTGCCAGCAGTTTGATGACTAGCGGGGTCTACAATGAGCAGTTCTTC.

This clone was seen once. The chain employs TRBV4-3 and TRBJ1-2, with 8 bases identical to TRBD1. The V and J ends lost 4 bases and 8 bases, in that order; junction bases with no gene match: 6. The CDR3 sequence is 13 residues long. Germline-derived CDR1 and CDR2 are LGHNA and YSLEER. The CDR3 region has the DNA TGCGCCAGCAGCCCCTCCGGACAGGGCGGCTACACCTTC. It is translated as CASSPSGQGGYTF.

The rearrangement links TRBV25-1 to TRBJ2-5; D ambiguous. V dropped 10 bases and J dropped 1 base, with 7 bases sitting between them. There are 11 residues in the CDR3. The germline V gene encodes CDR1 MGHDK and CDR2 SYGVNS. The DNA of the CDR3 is TGTGCCACAGAATCCCAAGAGACCCAGTACTTC. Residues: CATESQETQYF. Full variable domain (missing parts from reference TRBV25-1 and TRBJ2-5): EADIYQTPRYLVIGTGKKITLECSQTMGHDKMYWYQQDPGMELHLIHYSYGVNSTEKGDLSSESTVSRIRTEHFPLTLESARPSHTSQYLCATESQETQYFGPGTRLLVL.

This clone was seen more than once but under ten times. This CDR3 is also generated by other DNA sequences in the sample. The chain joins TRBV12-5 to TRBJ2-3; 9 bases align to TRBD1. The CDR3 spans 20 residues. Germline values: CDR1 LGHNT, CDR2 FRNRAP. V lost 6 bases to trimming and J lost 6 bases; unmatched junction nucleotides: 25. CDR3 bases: TGTGCTAGTGGCTTGCAAACGGCGGTGGGTCGACAGGGGGGGCGGGATACGCAGTATTTT. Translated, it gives CASGLQTAVGRQGGRDTQYF.

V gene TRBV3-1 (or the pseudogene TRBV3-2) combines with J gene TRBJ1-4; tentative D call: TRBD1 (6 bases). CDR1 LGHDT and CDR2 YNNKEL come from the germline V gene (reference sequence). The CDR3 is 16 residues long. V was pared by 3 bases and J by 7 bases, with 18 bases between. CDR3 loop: CASSQEGGGLCEKLFF. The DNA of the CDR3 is TGTGCCAGCAGCCAGGAAGGGGGGGGGTTGTGTGAAAAACTGTTTTTT.

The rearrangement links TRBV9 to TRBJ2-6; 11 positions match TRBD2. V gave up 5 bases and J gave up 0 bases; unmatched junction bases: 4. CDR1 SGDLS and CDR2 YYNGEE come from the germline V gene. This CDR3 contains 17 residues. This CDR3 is CASSPGLADSGANVLTF. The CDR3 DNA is TGTGCCAGCAGTCCGGGACTAGCGGACTCTGGGGCCAACGTCCTGACTTTC. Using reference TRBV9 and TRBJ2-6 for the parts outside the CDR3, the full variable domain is DSGVTQTPKHLITATGQRVTLRCSPRSGDLSVYWYQQSLDQGLQFLIQYYNGEERAKGNILERFSAQQFPDLHSELNLSSLELGDSALYFCASSPGLADSGANVLTFGAGSRLTVL.

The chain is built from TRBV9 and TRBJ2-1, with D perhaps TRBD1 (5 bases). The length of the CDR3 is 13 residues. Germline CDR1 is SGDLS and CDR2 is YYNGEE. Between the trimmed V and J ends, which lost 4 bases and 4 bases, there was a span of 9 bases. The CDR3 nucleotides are TGTGCCAGCAGCAAGACAGCTTACAATGAGCAGTTCTTC. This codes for CASSKTAYNEQFF.

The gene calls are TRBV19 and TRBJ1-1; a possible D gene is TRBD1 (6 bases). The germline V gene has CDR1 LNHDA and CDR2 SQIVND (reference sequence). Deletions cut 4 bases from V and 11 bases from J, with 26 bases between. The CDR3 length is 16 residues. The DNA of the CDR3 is TGTGCCAGTAGTAATCTTCTCGGACAGCCGGCCCCGGGGGCTTTCTTT. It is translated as CASSNLLGQPAPGAFF.

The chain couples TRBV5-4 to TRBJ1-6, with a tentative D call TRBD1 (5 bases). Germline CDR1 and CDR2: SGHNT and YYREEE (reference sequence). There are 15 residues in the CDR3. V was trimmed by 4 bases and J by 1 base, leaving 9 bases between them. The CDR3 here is CASSGRGSYNSPLHF. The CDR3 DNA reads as TGTGCCAGCAGCGGCCGGGGGTCCTATAATTCACCCCTCCACTTT.